The 18 T cell receptor beta chains below come from one sample, sequenced in a study of cytomegalovirus exposure and HLA in healthy donors. Primers for the PCR totalled 60 Vbeta and 13 Jbeta. Measured with immunoSEQ multiplex PCR; TCRdb has only the in-frame clones, and not every one. The sample has 170,000 or so clones, roughly 80% seen once; the top ten hold 0.65%. The material sequenced was PBMCs. All receptors come from a boy between 10 and 17 years old in good health and CMV-seronegative.

This sequence joins TRBV11-2 and TRBJ2-3; 8 positions match TRBD2. The CDR3 loop spans 17 amino acids. Germline V gene lookup returns CDR1 SGHAT and CDR2 FQNNGV. Trimming removed 4 bases from V and 0 bases from J; junction bases left unmatched: 9. CDR3 region: CASSSPRLAHSTDTQYF. As DNA, the CDR3 is TGTGCCAGCAGCTCGCCCAGACTAGCGCACAGCACAGATACGCAGTATTTT.

There are a few counts of this clone. The V call is TRBV6-8, the J call TRBJ2-3; 10 bases are shared with TRBD2. The CDR3 runs 17 residues. Germline lookup yields CDR1 MNHGY and CDR2 SAAAGT. With V trimmed by 7 bases and J by 2 bases, 12 bases remained unmatched. CDR3 DNA: TGTGCCAGCATAGGAGGGCCTAGCGGGAGTCACACAGATACGCAGTATTTT. Encoded protein: CASIGGPSGSHTDTQYF.

In this sample, this clone turned up once. The CDR3 spells CASSVRGGIYNEQFF. The DNA of the CDR3 is TGTGCCAGCAGTGTACGCGGGGGGATCTACAATGAGCAGTTCTTC. The genes are TRBV6-1 and TRBJ2-1; 8 bases line up with TRBD2. Germline lookup yields CDR1 MNHNS and CDR2 SASEGT. The V segment lost 4 bases and the J segment 3 bases; nucleotides outside the gene matches: 5. The CDR3 consists of 15 residues.

The rearrangement uses TRBV4-2 and TRBJ1-2; 7 bases align to TRBD1. The germline CDR1 and CDR2 sequences are LGHNA and YNFKEQ. V lost 0 bases to trimming and J lost 11 bases; unmatched junction nucleotides: 9. The CDR3 covers 14 residues. For the CDR3, the DNA is TGTGCCAGCAGCCAAGAACAGGGGACGAGTCGGTACACCTTC. Amino acids: CASSQEQGTSRYTF.

The V gene is TRBV30, the J gene TRBJ2-5; D perhaps matches TRBD2 (6 bases). Between the trimmed V and J ends, which lost 2 bases and 6 bases, there was a span of 16 bases. Germline-derived CDR1 and CDR2 are GTSNPN and SVGIG (reference sequence). This CDR3 contains 14 residues. The CDR3 sequence is CAWSTPLATKTQYF. CDR3 nucleotide sequence: TGTGCCTGGAGTACCCCCCTAGCGACGAAGACCCAGTACTTC.

The table lists this clone with a few counts. The gene calls are TRBV6-1 and TRBJ1-5; D possibly corresponds to TRBD1 (5 bases). The CDR3 has 13 amino acids. Germline lookup yields CDR1 MNHNS and CDR2 SASEGT. Trimming left V 6 bases short and J 4 bases short, with 10 bases between. The CDR3 loop reads CASRKGQNQPQHF. The CDR3 DNA is TGTGCCAGCAGGAAGGGGCAGAATCAGCCCCAGCATTTT.

The V and J genes are TRBV19 and TRBJ1-2; 8 nucleotides line up with TRBD1. Trimming at V came to 5 bases and at J to 4 bases, leaving 15 bases not matched to a gene. Germline CDR1 and CDR2: LNHDA and SQIVND (reference sequence). The CDR3 has 17 amino acids. The CDR3, as DNA: TGTGCCAGTAGTTTGTCAGGGGGCCCTCTCTCTTTCTATGGCTACACCTTC. Translation gives CASSLSGGPLSFYGYTF.

This clone was recorded a few times. The rearrangement uses TRBV7-3 and TRBJ2-7; D is uncertain. Per germline, CDR1 SGHTA and CDR2 FQGTGA. This CDR3 is built from 12 residues. V was trimmed by 1 base and J by 3 bases, leaving 4 bases between them. In DNA form, the CDR3 reads TGTGCCAGCAGCTTAATACTCTACGAGCAGTACTTC. It translates to CASSLILYEQYF.

This clone was detected a few times. The gene calls are TRBV27 and TRBJ2-7; perhaps TRBD2 as D (6 bases). Germline V CDR1 and CDR2: MNHEY, SMNVEV (reference sequence). This CDR3 comprises 14 residues. Between the trimmed V and J ends, which lost 7 bases and 2 bases, there was a span of 15 bases. The CDR3 here is CASTPTRNTYEQYF. CDR3 coding DNA: TGTGCCAGCACCCCGACTAGAAATACCTACGAGCAGTACTTC.

The chain uses TRBV7-9 and TRBJ2-2; TRBD2 might be the D (5 bases). Trimming removed 1 base from V and 8 bases from J, with 8 bases in between. The length of the CDR3 is 13 residues. In germline, CDR1 is SEHNR, CDR2 FQNEAQ (reference sequence). This CDR3 is CASSLGTPGELFF. The CDR3, as DNA: TGTGCCAGCAGCTTAGGGACTCCTGGGGAGCTGTTTTTT.

CDR3 sequence (DNA): TGTGCCAGCAGCTTTCAGGAGCGGGTATACAATGAGCAGTTCTTC. Protein: CASSFQERVYNEQFF. The genes are TRBV5-6 and TRBJ2-1, with D perhaps matching TRBD2 (6 bases). The CDR3 runs 15 residues. V lost 2 bases and J lost 4, with 13 bases in between. Germline V CDR1 and CDR2: SGHDT, YYEEEE.

This clone has just a few counts. The V call is TRBV9, the J call TRBJ2-7; possible D gene TRBD2, 7 bases. The CDR3 sequence is 16 residues long. V dropped 4 bases and J dropped 1 base, with 18 bases sitting between them. Germline lookup yields CDR1 SGDLS and CDR2 YYNGEE. Here the CDR3 reads CASSPRSGGASYEQYF. In nucleotides, the CDR3 is TGTGCCAGCAGCCCACGCTCGGGGGGCGCATCCTACGAGCAGTACTTC.

This clone was counted only a few times. This chain connects TRBV9 to TRBJ2-5; TRBD1 is a possible D gene (5 bases). The DNA end favors TRBJ2-7, so the J call may be wrong. The CDR3 is 14 residues long. Looked up from germline, CDR1 is SGDLS and CDR2 is YYNGEE. This CDR3 reads CASSVGRASYEQYF. The CDR3 region has the DNA TGTGCCAGCAGCGTAGGCAGGGCCTCCTACGAGCAGTACTTC.

The chain couples TRBV7-2 to TRBJ1-6; 7 nucleotides line up with TRBD1. CDR3 size: 15 residues. The V and J ends lost 4 bases and 7 bases, in that order; junction bases with no gene match: 7. Germline CDR1 and CDR2: SGHTA and FQGNSA. The CDR3: CASSWGQTTNSPLHF. DNA of the CDR3: TGTGCCAGCAGCTGGGGACAGACCACCAATTCACCCCTCCACTTT.

This clone was observed once. The gene calls are TRBV4-2 and TRBJ2-7; 8 nucleotides agree with TRBD2. Germline V gene sequence: CDR1 LGHNA, CDR2 YNFKEQ. V lost 3 bases, J lost 6 bases, and 1 base stayed unmatched. The CDR3 spans 12 residues. CDR3 sequence: CASSQSGSEQYF. In DNA, the CDR3 is TGTGCCAGCAGCCAGAGCGGGAGCGAGCAGTACTTC.

This chain links TRBV7-9 with TRBJ1-1, with TRBD1 matching 8 bases. The CDR3 runs 11 residues. The germline V gene encodes CDR1 SEHNR and CDR2 FQNEAQ (reference sequence). Trimming took 7 bases from V and 11 from J; bases not matched to a gene: 6. CDR3 loop: CASIFRDRAFF. The CDR3 DNA reads TGTGCCAGCATTTTCCGGGACAGGGCTTTCTTT.

This sequence joins TRBV11-3 and TRBJ2-4; D is unclear. This CDR3 region has 13 residues. Trimming took off 3 bases at V and 3 bases at J, with 6 bases between the two ends. Germline-derived CDR1 and CDR2 are SGHNT and YENEEA. Here the CDR3 reads CASSFEVKNIQYF. DNA of the CDR3: TGTGCCAGCAGCTTCGAGGTCAAAAACATTCAGTACTTC.

A single count supports this clone. This rearrangement joins TRBV4-1 to TRBJ1-2; unclear D gene. V lost 0 bases and J 5 bases, leaving 16 bases between the germline ends. Germline CDR1 reads MGHRA; CDR2 reads YSYEKL. This CDR3 contains 16 residues. The CDR3 loop reads CASSQDKTSFGYGYTF. The CDR3 nucleotides read TGCGCCAGCAGCCAAGATAAAACGTCCTTCGGGTATGGCTACACCTTC.